The clone carrying this T cell receptor (beta chain) was counted between two and nine times. Its antigen remains unknown. These data belong to a study of cytomegalovirus exposure and HLA in healthy donors. Overall study: A preliminary data release comprised roughly 80 million unique TCRs obtained from HLA-typed donors.

The PCR was carried out with 60 Vbeta primers and 13 Jbeta primers. TCRdb keeps only in-frame clones here, not all; method: immunoSEQ multiplex PCR. The profile shows 85,000 to 100,000 clones, around four fifths of them singletons. The study, taken as a whole, reports: Donors belonging to an Asian-associated ancestry cluster reportedly showed fewer N-insertions in productive TCRs than the roughly 670-donor mean, according to what a later analysis found.

V was pared by 0 bases and J by 4 bases, with 5 bases of the junction left unmatched. CDR1 and CDR2 from the germline V gene are LGHNA and YNFKEQ. The length of the CDR3 is 16 residues. This clonotype was sampled from a man aged 35-49 years in good health and CMV-seropositive. The source material was PBMCs. This chain connects TRBV4-2 to TRBJ2-3, with 9 positions matching TRBD2. The CDR3 spells CASSQDAGGPSDTQYF. The CDR3 DNA is TGTGCCAGCAGCCAAGACGCGGGGGGGCCTTCAGATACGCAGTATTTT.